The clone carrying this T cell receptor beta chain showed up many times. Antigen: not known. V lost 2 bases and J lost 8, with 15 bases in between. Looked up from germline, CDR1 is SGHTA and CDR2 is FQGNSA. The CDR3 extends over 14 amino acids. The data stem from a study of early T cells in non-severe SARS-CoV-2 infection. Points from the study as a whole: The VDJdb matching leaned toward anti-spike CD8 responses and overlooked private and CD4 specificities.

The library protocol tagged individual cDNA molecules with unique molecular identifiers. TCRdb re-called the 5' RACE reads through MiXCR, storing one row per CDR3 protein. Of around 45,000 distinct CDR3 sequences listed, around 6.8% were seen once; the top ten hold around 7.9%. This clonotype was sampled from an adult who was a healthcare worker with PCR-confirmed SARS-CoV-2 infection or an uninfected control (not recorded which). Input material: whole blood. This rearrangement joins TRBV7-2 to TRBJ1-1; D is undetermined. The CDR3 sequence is CASSLRGEGREAFF. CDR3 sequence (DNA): TGTGCCAGCAGCTTACGAGGAGAGGGCAGGGAAGCTTTCTTT.